These 30 T cell receptor beta chains were all obtained from the same sample, sequenced in a study of blood T cell repertoires in COVID-19. Measured with immunoSEQ multiplex PCR; TCRdb has only the in-frame clones, and not every one. The profile shows about 340,000 clones, about 86% of them singletons. Sequencing was carried out using peripheral blood. The receptors come from a man aged 30-40 years with active or convalescent COVID-19.

Worth noting for this clone: A much larger clone lies one base from this, so it may be a read error. V gene TRBV11-3 combines with J gene TRBJ2-1; D gene ambiguous. The V and J ends lost 1 base and 6 bases respectively, with 4 bases between them. Germline V gene lookup returns CDR1 SGHNT and CDR2 YENEEA. This CDR3 comprises 12 residues. The CDR3 protein is CASSLGLNEQFF. CDR3 nucleotide sequence: TGTGCCAGCAGCTTAGGGCTCAATGAGCAGTTCTTC.

The chain is built from TRBV30 and TRBJ2-7; a possible D gene is TRBD1 (6 bases). The CDR3 spans 12 residues. The V end was cut by 2 bases, the J end by 7 bases, with 12 bases between. CDR1 GTSNPN and CDR2 SVGIG come from the germline V gene (reference sequence). The CDR3 protein is CAWSSQGTEQYF. The DNA for the CDR3 is TGTGCCTGGAGTTCCCAGGGGACGGAGCAGTACTTC.

This chain joins TRBV27 and TRBJ2-1; 8 nucleotides agree with TRBD1. This CDR3 is built from 13 residues. CDR1 and CDR2 from the germline V gene are MNHEY and SMNVEV (reference sequence). V shed 7 bases, J shed 5 bases, and the junction held 4 bases outside the gene matches. The CDR3 sequence: CASIGTGHNEQFF. In DNA form, the CDR3 reads TGTGCCAGCATCGGGACAGGCCACAATGAGCAGTTCTTC.

This chain connects TRBV3-1 (or the pseudogene TRBV3-2) to TRBJ1-5; D remains unclear. Germline V lookup: CDR1 LGHDT, CDR2 YNNKEL (reference sequence). Deletions cut 1 base from V and 10 bases from J, with 14 bases between. The CDR3 runs 14 residues. CDR3 residues: CASSQGATAVPQHF. CDR3 nucleotide sequence: TGTGCCAGCAGCCAAGGGGCCACGGCCGTCCCCCAGCATTTT.

The V and J genes are TRBV6-5 and TRBJ1-1; possible D gene TRBD1, 6 bases. Germline assignment: CDR1 MNHEY and CDR2 SVGAGI. Trimming pared 6 bases from V and 10 bases from J, leaving 15 bases between. CDR3 length: 12 amino acids. The CDR3 DNA reads TGTGCCAGCAGCTTACAGGGCTGGGGAGCTTTCTTT. Amino acids: CASSLQGWGAFF.

V usage is TRBV11-2 and J usage is TRBJ1-1, with 8 bases aligning to TRBD1. CDR3 size: 17 residues. V dropped 5 bases and J dropped 0; count of bases not matched to a gene: 11. Germline V lookup: CDR1 SGHAT, CDR2 FQNNGV. CDR3 in amino acids: CASSRDRPLDLNTEAFF. In DNA, the CDR3 is TGTGCCAGCAGCCGGGACAGGCCCTTGGATTTGAACACTGAAGCTTTCTTT.

V is TRBV6-2 or TRBV6-3 and J is TRBJ2-2; 11 nucleotides line up with TRBD2. In germline, CDR1 is MNHEY, CDR2 SVGEGT. With V trimmed by 0 bases and J by 0 bases, 3 bases remained unmatched. The CDR3 extends over 18 amino acids. DNA of the CDR3: TGTGCCAGCAGTTACTCGATGGGACTAGCGGCGAACACCGGGGAGCTGTTTTTT. Translating gives CASSYSMGLAANTGELFF.

This chain connects TRBV19 to TRBJ2-6; weak D call: TRBD1 (5 bases). V dropped 3 bases and J dropped 2 bases, with 14 bases sitting between them. This CDR3 has 17 residues. Germline CDR1 and CDR2: LNHDA and SQIVND (reference sequence). In DNA form, the CDR3 reads TGTGCCAGTAGTATTGACAGATCTTCGACTGGGGCCAACGTCCTGACTTTC. This encodes CASSIDRSSTGANVLTF.

This clone has only a few counts. The chain combines TRBV7-8 with TRBJ1-4, with a possible D match to TRBD1 (5 bases). Trimming removed 5 bases at V and 8 bases at J, with 12 bases between. Germline V CDR1 and CDR2: SGHVS, FQNEAQ. CDR3 size: 13 residues. CDR3 loop: CASSPGRQEKLFF. Written as DNA, the CDR3 is TGTGCCAGCAGCCCCGGACGACAGGAAAAACTGTTTTTT. Variable domain in full (rest from reference TRBV7-8 and TRBJ1-4): GAGVSQSPRYKVAKRGQDVALRCDPISGHVSLFWYQQALGQGPEFLTYFQNEAQLDKSGLPSDRFFAERPEGSVSTLKIQRTQQEDSAVYLCASSPGRQEKLFFGSGTQLSVL.

The chain recombines TRBV7-8 with TRBJ2-7; 7 bases match TRBD1. The CDR3 consists of 14 residues. V lost 1 base, J lost 6 bases, and 6 bases stayed unmatched. Germline assignment: CDR1 SGHVS and CDR2 FQNEAQ. The DNA for the CDR3 is TGTGCCAGCAGCTTAGTGGCAGGGGGTGCCGAGCAGTACTTC. It is translated as CASSLVAGGAEQYF.

J is TRBJ1-1 and V is TRBV9, with a possible D match to TRBD1 (5 bases). Germline V gene sequence: CDR1 SGDLS, CDR2 YYNGEE. The ends were cut back, 4 bases at V and 5 bases at J, with 15 bases in the middle. This CDR3 comprises 14 residues. The CDR3 region is CASSLDRVKTEAFF. The CDR3 nucleotides read TGTGCCAGCAGCCTTGACAGAGTAAAGACTGAAGCTTTCTTT.

DNA for the CDR3: TGTGCCAGTAACAGGGGGCCTCAGCCCCAGCATTTT. Encoded protein: CASNRGPQPQHF. This chain uses TRBV19 with TRBJ1-5, with 9 bases matching TRBD1. The CDR3 is 12 amino acids. Germline V gene data show CDR1 as LNHDA and CDR2 as SQIVND (reference sequence). With V trimmed by 7 bases and J by 6 bases, 1 base remained unmatched.

The rearrangement joins TRBV7-9 to TRBJ1-3; tentative D call: TRBD1 (5 bases). The V end was cut by 5 bases, the J end by 0 bases, with 14 bases between. The CDR3 totals 16 residues. The germline gives CDR1 SEHNR, CDR2 FQNEAQ (reference sequence). The CDR3 protein is CASSLRGVYSGNTIYF. CDR3 sequence (DNA): TGTGCCAGCAGCCTTAGGGGTGTATACTCTGGAAACACCATATATTTT.

This clone is a singleton in its sample. The V call is TRBV18, the J call TRBJ1-4, with 10 bases that match TRBD1. This CDR3 is 14 amino acids long. Germline V gene data show CDR1 as KGHSH and CDR2 as LQKENI. V gave up 6 bases and J gave up 8 bases; unmatched junction bases: 6. The CDR3 loop is CASSPGTGEEKLFF. Here the CDR3 DNA reads TGTGCCAGCTCCCCGGGGACAGGGGAAGAAAAACTGTTTTTT.

This chain connects TRBV9 to TRBJ2-2, with 9 nucleotides matching TRBD1. Germline V CDR1 and CDR2: SGDLS, YYNGEE. The CDR3 spans 19 residues. V lost 2 bases, J lost 0 bases, and 11 bases stayed unmatched. The CDR3 loop is CASSVNGRDRVTNTGELFF. The CDR3 coding sequence is TGTGCCAGCAGCGTGAACGGCCGGGACAGGGTGACGAACACCGGGGAGCTGTTTTTT.

This chain connects TRBV4-2 to TRBJ2-2; D not certain. V dropped 3 bases and J dropped 7 bases, with 6 bases sitting between them. This CDR3 has 12 amino acids. Germline CDR1 and CDR2: LGHNA and YNFKEQ. The CDR3 loop is CASSHVSGELFF. The CDR3, as DNA: TGTGCCAGCAGCCATGTTAGCGGGGAGCTGTTTTTT.

The chain couples TRBV6-6 to TRBJ2-1, with 9 positions matching TRBD2. Germline CDR1 MNHNY, CDR2 SVGAGI (reference sequence). Unmatched junction bases numbered 10, after V lost 5 bases and J lost 8 bases. The CDR3 is made up of 15 amino acids. The CDR3 DNA is TGTGCCAGCAGTCCACTAGCGGGCTCGGGCGATGAGCAGTTCTTC. This translates into CASSPLAGSGDEQFF.

This chain links TRBV12-5 with TRBJ1-5; D uncertain. Trimming removed 2 bases from V and 4 bases from J, with 6 bases in between. The CDR3 is 13 amino acids. The V gene's germline CDR1 is LGHNT and CDR2 FRNRAP. CDR3 sequence reads: CASGLNWNQPQHF. The DNA for the CDR3 is TGTGCTAGTGGTTTGAACTGGAATCAGCCCCAGCATTTT. The whole variable domain, remainder taken from reference TRBV12-5 and TRBJ1-5, is DARVTQTPRHKVTEMGQEVTMRCQPILGHNTVFWYRQTMMQGLELLAYFRNRAPLDDSGMPKDRFSAEMPDATLATLKIQPSEPRDSAVYFCASGLNWNQPQHFGDGTRLSIL.

The CDR3 protein is CASSLEGGGGQPQHF. In DNA form, the CDR3 reads TGTGCCAGCAGCTTAGAGGGCGGCGGGGGACAGCCCCAGCATTTT. The chain employs TRBV7-2 and TRBJ1-5, with D tentatively TRBD1 (5 bases). V shed 1 base and J shed 7 bases, with 14 bases lying between them. This CDR3 contains 15 residues. The germline gives CDR1 SGHTA, CDR2 FQGNSA.

V gene TRBV5-1 combines with J gene TRBJ1-4; no firm D call. The CDR3 sequence is 16 residues long. Germline CDR1 reads SGHRS; CDR2 reads YFSETQ. Trimming removed 0 bases at V and 0 bases at J, with 9 bases between. The CDR3 sequence: CASSLVFSATNEKLFF. The CDR3 region has the DNA TGCGCCAGCAGCTTGGTATTTTCGGCAACTAATGAAAAACTGTTTTTT.

The V gene is TRBV13, the J gene TRBJ1-1, with D uncertain. Germline CDR1 PRHDT, CDR2 FYEKMQ (reference sequence). V gave up 5 bases and J gave up 2 bases, with 9 bases separating them. The CDR3 sequence is 13 residues long. The CDR3 DNA reads as TGTGCCAGCAGCCGTCGAGATAACACTGAAGCTTTCTTT. Amino acid sequence: CASSRRDNTEAFF.

The chain has TRBV19 and TRBJ2-4; 9 bases are shared with TRBD1. CDR1 LNHDA and CDR2 SQIVND come from the germline V gene (reference sequence). The CDR3 is made up of 18 amino acids. V lost 4 bases, J lost 3 bases, and 13 bases stayed unmatched. The CDR3 loop is CASSKGTGTGNFKNIQYF. The CDR3 nucleotides read TGTGCCAGTAGTAAAGGTACCGGGACAGGGAATTTCAAAAACATTCAGTACTTC.

With regard to this clone: An end of the junction does not agree with germline; a read error may underlie this. The J gene is TRBJ1-4, the V gene TRBV7-9; D perhaps matches TRBD1 (5 bases). CDR1 is SEHNR and CDR2 is FQNEAQ in the germline V gene (reference sequence). The CDR3 has 13 amino acids. DNA of the CDR3: TGTGCCAGCGGGACTGCTGCTAACGAAAAACTGTTTTTT. It translates to CASGTAANEKLFF. Full variable domain (rest looked up from reference TRBV7-9 and TRBJ1-4): DTGVSQNPRHKITKRGQNVTFRCDPISEHNRLYWYRQTLGQGPEFLTYFQNEAQLEKSRLLSDRFSAERPKGSFSTLEIQRTEQGDSAMYLCASGTAANEKLFFGSGTQLSVL.

The genes are TRBV6-6 and TRBJ1-3; the D is unclear. V was pared by 7 bases and J by 3 bases, with 13 bases between. The CDR3 covers 14 residues. Germline CDR1 is MNHNY and CDR2 is SVGAGI (reference sequence). The CDR3 nucleotides are TGTGCCAGCACCACCACAGATAATGGAAACACCATATATTTT. Its protein is CASTTTDNGNTIYF.

This chain links TRBV7-2 with TRBJ1-2; tentatively, D is TRBD1 (6 bases). The germline V and J ends were trimmed by 5 bases and 4 bases, with 17 bases remaining between them. Germline V gene sequence: CDR1 SGHTA, CDR2 FQGNSA. This CDR3 has 15 amino acids. The CDR3 region has the DNA TGTGCCAGCAGCCTTTCGATAGGGGGAAGCTATGGCTACACCTTC. This translates into CASSLSIGGSYGYTF.

This clone was counted a single time. The chain combines TRBV9 with TRBJ1-2, with no clear D. This CDR3 region has 11 residues. Germline-derived CDR1 and CDR2 are SGDLS and YYNGEE. V was pared by 4 bases and J by 6 bases, with 7 bases between. The CDR3: CASSHSHGYTF. In DNA form, the CDR3 reads TGTGCCAGCAGCCACTCACATGGCTACACCTTC.

Comments on this clone: In the same sample, other DNA sequences code for this CDR3. CDR3 coding DNA: TGTGCCAGCAGCTTAGGGGCGGGTAACATTCAGTACTTC. Its translation is CASSLGAGNIQYF. The chain employs TRBV11-3 and TRBJ2-4, with a possible D match to TRBD2 (5 bases). Germline CDR1 is SGHNT and CDR2 is YENEEA. The V and J ends lost 1 base and 7 bases respectively, with 8 bases between them. The CDR3 totals 13 residues.

The sample holds a few counts of this clone. The V gene is TRBV27, the J gene TRBJ1-2, with TRBD1 as a possible D gene (5 bases). Germline loops: CDR1 MNHEY, CDR2 SMNVEV (reference sequence). V was cut by 5 bases and J by 2 bases, with 18 bases left in between. The CDR3 runs 16 residues. In DNA, the CDR3 is TGTGCCAGCAGTCCCCTCTCCGGCAGGGCCAACTATGGCTACACCTTC. Amino acid sequence: CASSPLSGRANYGYTF.

The chain couples TRBV15 to TRBJ1-1; TRBD1 aligns across 7 bases. CDR1 and CDR2 from the germline V gene are LNHNV and YYDKDF (reference sequence). V lost 6 bases, J lost 0 bases, and 1 base stayed unmatched. The CDR3 sequence is 13 residues long. CDR3 DNA: TGTGCCACCAGGCAGGGGGTGAACACTGAAGCTTTCTTT. Residues: CATRQGVNTEAFF.

V and J are TRBV19 and TRBJ2-7; TRBD2 agrees at 12 bases. Germline loops: CDR1 LNHDA, CDR2 SQIVND (reference sequence). The J segment lost 3 bases and the V segment lost 6 bases, leaving 6 bases of the junction unmatched. This CDR3 is built from 15 residues. The CDR3 here is CASSPRTSGNYEQYF. CDR3 DNA sequence: TGTGCCAGTAGCCCCCGGACTAGCGGGAACTACGAGCAGTACTTC.